This T cell receptor (beta chain) was recovered during a study of blood T cell repertoires in COVID-19. The CDR3 is 18 residues long. V was trimmed by 0 bases and J by 1 base, leaving 15 bases between them. CDR1 and CDR2 (germline): KGHSH, LQKENI. TCRdb keeps only in-frame clones here, not all; method: immunoSEQ multiplex PCR. Of 270,000 or so clones in the sample, 70% to 90% were seen once. Researchers sorted participants into cohorts using their self-reported clinical history. Source material: PBMCs or T cells enriched from blood (not recorded which). This TCR came from a woman aged 25 to 39 with acute COVID-19. The chain is built from TRBV18 and TRBJ2-2; D may be TRBD2 (5 bases). CDR3 coding DNA: TGTGCCAGCTCACCACCGTCGGGGTTGGGGAAGAACACCGGGGAGCTGTTTTTT. Its protein product is CASSPPSGLGKNTGELFF. The full variable domain, completed using reference TRBV18 and TRBJ2-2, is NAGVMQNPRHLVRRRGQEARLRCSPMKGHSHVYWYRQLPEEGLKFMVYLQKENIIDESGMPKERFSAEFPKEGPSILRIQQVVRGDSAAYFCASSPPSGLGKNTGELFFGEGSRLTVL.